The 5 T cell receptor beta chains in this list originate from one sample, sequenced in a study of T-cell reconstitution after alpha-beta-depleted transplantation in children (dated by TCRdb to the mid-2010s). Explained via the paper, the treatment or condition label denotes: allogeneic hematopoietic cell transplantation with graft depleted of TCRalphabeta T cells and CD19 B cells. Libraries were constructed by PCR. TCRdb records Illumina HiSeq 2500 as the sequencer. TCR library preparation used molecular barcoding, with unique molecular identifiers applied to normalize quantification of the TCRbeta repertoire. TCRdb reanalyzed the raw reads on its own, using fastp at Q25 for trimming and MiXCR for clone calling, and kept in-frame beta chains. Duplicate CDR3 protein sequences are folded into a single record with the most common DNA and genes. Here the sample has roughly 420,000 distinct CDR3 sequences; under 20% occur a single time. Approximately 28% of the sample rests with the top ten.

The material sequenced was PBMCs, mostly from graft donor cells, taken 360 days after TCRalphabeta/CD19-depleted stem cell transplant. All receptors derive from a boy in the first two years of life who had a stem cell transplant for Wiskott-Aldrich syndrome, so the T cells may come from the graft donor.

The sample holds a few counts of this clonotype. V usage is TRBV29-1 and J usage is TRBJ1-1; 11 bases fit TRBD1. The CDR3 extends over 14 amino acids. Trimming cost V 6 bases and J 6 bases; bases outside gene matches: 9. The germline V gene encodes CDR1 SQVTM and CDR2 ANQGSEA. CDR3 DNA: TGCAGCGTCGGCGGACAGGGGGCGGTCGCTGAAGCTTTCTTT. Translated: CSVGGQGAVAEAFF. The complete variable domain, with remaining parts taken from reference TRBV29-1 and TRBJ1-1, reads SAVISQKPSRDICQRGTSLTIQCQVDSQVTMMFWYRQQPGQSLTLIATANQGSEATYESGFVIDKFPISRPNLTFSTLTVSNMSPEDSSIYLCSVGGQGAVAEAFFGQGTRLTVV.

The rearrangement links TRBV7-2 to TRBJ1-1; 10 nucleotides agree with TRBD1. The CDR3 sequence is 20 residues long. Germline V CDR1 and CDR2: SGHTA, FQGNSA. V lost 0 bases to trimming and J lost 1 base; unmatched junction nucleotides: 14. The CDR3 DNA is TGTGCCAGCAGCTTAGCCCTCCGGCGGGACAGGGGCGACACGAACACTGAAGCTTTCTTT. This encodes CASSLALRRDRGDTNTEAFF.

The CDR3 here is CASSYARGDRGGTQYF. CDR3 bases: TGTGCCAGCAGTTACGCCCGAGGAGACAGGGGAGGGACCCAGTACTTC. The gene calls are TRBV6-5 and TRBJ2-5; 8 bases line up with TRBD1. The CDR3 sequence is 16 residues long. J gave up 7 bases and V 2 bases, and 12 bases lay outside the gene matches. Germline lookup yields CDR1 MNHEY and CDR2 SVGAGI.

This chain uses TRBV7-9 with TRBJ2-7; D could derive from TRBD1 or TRBD2 (6 bases each). The V gene's germline CDR1 is SEHNR and CDR2 FQNEAQ (reference sequence). This CDR3 region has 15 residues. V gave up 5 bases and J gave up 2 bases, with 16 bases separating them. The CDR3 DNA sequence: TGTGCCAGCAGCGCTACCCCACGGGGGCCCTACGAGCAGTACTTC. Translating it yields CASSATPRGPYEQYF.

The chain couples TRBV29-1 to TRBJ2-1, with D perhaps assigned TRBD1 or TRBD2 (5 bases each). This CDR3 has 13 amino acids. Trimming pared 8 bases from V and 8 bases from J, leaving 19 bases between. Germline CDR1 reads SQVTM; CDR2 reads ANQGSEA. CDR3: CSTCRAGADEQFF. In nucleotides, the CDR3 is TGCAGCACGTGCCGGGCCGGGGCCGATGAGCAGTTCTTC.